The 18 T cell receptor beta chains presented below share a single source sample, sequenced in a study of blood T cell repertoires in COVID-19 (TCRdb year 2020). Libraries were built with the immunoSEQ multiplex PCR assay. TCRdb stores this immuneACCESS table with in-frame sequences only. Part of the clones is absent; in the studies checked, under half of the shortfall reflects unresolved V genes, and no reason is known for the rest. A total of 110,000 to 150,000 clones appear in this sample, approximately 80% of them only once. The ten biggest clones cover 3% to 4.5% of the sample. Sequenced input: peripheral blood. The receptors come from a man between 65 and 85 years old who had recovered from COVID-19.

The chain combines TRBV4-2 with TRBJ2-1; 9 positions match TRBD2. The CDR3 runs to 16 residues. In germline, CDR1 is LGHNA, CDR2 YNFKEQ. Trimming cost V 0 bases and J 2 bases; bases outside gene matches: 2. CDR3 loop: CASSQETSGAYNEQFF. The CDR3, as DNA: TGTGCCAGCAGCCAAGAGACTAGCGGTGCCTACAATGAGCAGTTCTTC.

DNA for the CDR3: TGTGCCAGCAGGTTCCTCGGGGGACGTAACTATGGCTACACCTTC. Translation: CASRFLGGRNYGYTF. V usage is TRBV6-5 and J usage is TRBJ1-2, with a weak D call TRBD1 (5 bases). This CDR3 spans 15 amino acids. The germline V gene has CDR1 MNHEY and CDR2 SVGAGI. V was trimmed by 6 bases and J by 1 base, leaving 15 bases between them.

This clone came up a few times. J is TRBJ2-2 and V is TRBV19, with D maybe TRBD2 (6 bases). Trimming took 4 bases from V and 5 from J, leaving 11 bases between them. The germline gives CDR1 LNHDA, CDR2 SQIVND (reference sequence). This CDR3 has 14 amino acids. The CDR3 DNA follows: TGTGCCAGTAGTACCCTGACTAGAACCGGGGAGCTGTTTTTT. Translation gives CASSTLTRTGELFF. Complete variable domain (other parts from reference TRBV19 and TRBJ2-2): DGGITQSPKYLFRKEGQNVTLSCEQNLNHDAMYWYRQDPGQGLRLIYYSQIVNDFQKGDIAEGYSVSREKKESFPLTVTSAQKNPTAFYLCASSTLTRTGELFFGEGSRLTVL.

The chain is built from TRBV15 and TRBJ2-2; a possible D gene is TRBD1 (5 bases). CDR1 is LNHNV and CDR2 is YYDKDF in the germline V gene (reference sequence). The V gene lost 0 bases and the J gene lost 6 bases, with 11 bases spanning the gap. The CDR3 length is 15 residues. CDR3 in amino acids: CATSREVGVAGELFF. Written as DNA, the CDR3 is TGTGCCACCAGCAGAGAAGTAGGGGTGGCCGGGGAGCTGTTTTTT.

The chain is built from TRBV7-3 and TRBJ1-1, with 7 positions matching TRBD1. J lost 3 bases, V lost 5 bases, and 3 bases had no gene match. This CDR3 has 13 amino acids. From germline, CDR1 is SGHTA and CDR2 FQGTGA. The chain's CDR3 is CASSLQGDTEAFF. CDR3 coding DNA: TGTGCCAGCAGCCTCCAGGGGGACACTGAAGCTTTCTTT.

This chain links TRBV7-2 with TRBJ2-3; weak D call: TRBD2 (5 bases). This CDR3 is 14 amino acids long. The germline V and J ends were trimmed by 8 bases and 0 bases, with 12 bases remaining between them. Looked up from germline, CDR1 is SGHTA and CDR2 is FQGNSA. The CDR3, as DNA: TGTGCCAGCGCCCGTGGGGAGAGCACAGATACGCAGTATTTT. This codes for CASARGESTDTQYF.

This chain joins TRBV10-2 and TRBJ1-1, with D unresolved. In germline, CDR1 is WSHSY, CDR2 SAAADI. The ends were cut back, 6 bases at V and 3 bases at J, with 11 bases in the middle. The length of the CDR3 is 13 residues. The CDR3 region has the DNA TGCGCCAGCAGCTATACAGCGGACACTGAAGCTTTCTTT. Translating it yields CASSYTADTEAFF.

The rearrangement joins TRBV18 to TRBJ2-7; 7 bases line up with TRBD2. Germline-derived CDR1 and CDR2 are KGHSH and LQKENI. V lost 3 bases and J lost 3; bases outside the gene matches: 5. The CDR3 contains 14 residues. This CDR3 reads CASSPDREDYEQYF. CDR3 DNA: TGTGCCAGCTCACCTGACCGGGAGGACTACGAGCAGTACTTC.

This chain uses TRBV27 with TRBJ2-7, with 8 bases matching TRBD1. Trimming cost V 8 bases and J 3 bases; bases outside gene matches: 6. The CDR3 is 13 amino acids. The germline V gene encodes CDR1 MNHEY and CDR2 SMNVEV (reference sequence). The CDR3 sequence: CASGGTGSYEQYF. In DNA, the CDR3 is TGTGCCAGCGGGGGGACAGGCAGCTACGAGCAGTACTTC.

J is TRBJ2-1 and V is TRBV6-2 or TRBV6-3; 11 bases map to TRBD2. Germline V gene data show CDR1 as MNHEY and CDR2 as SVGEGT. V dropped 5 bases and J dropped 4; count of bases not matched to a gene: 4. The CDR3 consists of 15 residues. The chain's CDR3 is CASSDTSGRYNEQFF. The CDR3 bases are TGTGCCAGCAGTGATACTAGCGGGAGATACAATGAGCAGTTCTTC.

The chain combines TRBV11-2 with TRBJ2-1, with 8 bases aligning to TRBD1. The CDR3 is 15 residues long. Per germline, CDR1 SGHAT and CDR2 FQNNGV. The trim removed 1 base at V and 4 bases at J, leaving 3 bases unmatched. CDR3 coding DNA: TGTGCCAGCAGCTTAGGGCAGGGGGCTTACAATGAGCAGTTCTTC. This gives the protein CASSLGQGAYNEQFF.

The chain carries TRBV5-6 and TRBJ2-7; 7 positions match TRBD1. The CDR3 sequence is 13 residues long. In germline, CDR1 is SGHDT, CDR2 YYEEEE. V was pared by 0 bases and J by 5 bases, with 2 bases of the junction left unmatched. Here the CDR3 reads CASSLVGGDEQYF. Here the CDR3 DNA reads TGTGCCAGCAGCTTGGTAGGGGGCGACGAGCAGTACTTC.

The chain carries TRBV27 and TRBJ2-7, with 13 bases identical to TRBD2. The CDR3 length is 16 residues. Trimming at V came to 4 bases and at J to 7 bases, leaving 10 bases not matched to a gene. CDR1 and CDR2 from the germline V gene are MNHEY and SMNVEV (reference sequence). The CDR3 is CASSSDGLAGVREQYF. The CDR3 DNA is TGTGCCAGCAGTTCCGACGGACTAGCGGGAGTGCGAGAGCAGTACTTC.

The CDR3 spells CSVPGTSYEQYF. In DNA, the CDR3 is TGCAGCGTCCCGGGGACATCCTACGAGCAGTACTTC. The chain recombines TRBV29-1 with TRBJ2-7, with a weak D call TRBD1 (6 bases). Trimming stripped 6 bases from V and 1 base from J, with 10 bases between. The CDR3 covers 12 residues. Germline CDR1 reads SQVTM; CDR2 reads ANQGSEA.

The gene calls are TRBV3-1 (or the pseudogene TRBV3-2) and TRBJ1-4; the match to TRBD1 covers 9 bases. CDR3 length: 15 residues. With 2 bases clipped from V and 4 bases from J, the junction kept 2 bases outside the gene matches. Germline V gene data show CDR1 as LGHDT and CDR2 as YNNKEL (reference sequence). The CDR3 sequence: CASSQPGQGNEKLFF. CDR3 coding DNA: TGTGCCAGCAGCCAACCGGGACAGGGTAATGAAAAACTGTTTTTT.

The V call is TRBV9, the J call TRBJ2-3; D is uncertain. Germline CDR1 is SGDLS and CDR2 is YYNGEE. The ends were cut back, 0 bases at V and 6 bases at J, with 5 bases in the middle. This CDR3 region has 12 residues. CDR3 nucleotide sequence: TGTGCCAGCAGCGTAGCTAGTGATACGCAGTATTTT. Translation: CASSVASDTQYF.

The chain carries TRBV14 and TRBJ2-1; possible D gene TRBD1, 7 bases. V shed 2 bases and J shed 5 bases, with 13 bases lying between them. From germline, CDR1 is SGHDN and CDR2 FVKESK. The CDR3 has 15 amino acids. CDR3 bases: TGTGCCAGCAGCCAACTTCTCAGGGGGGACAATGAGCAGTTCTTC. This codes for CASSQLLRGDNEQFF.

CDR3 coding DNA: TGTGCCAGTAGTACAGGCTCCGAGCAGTTCTTC. It codes for CASSTGSEQFF. The chain employs TRBV19 and TRBJ2-1, with no clear D. V lost 4 bases and J lost 10, with 8 bases in between. The CDR3 contains 11 residues. Germline CDR1 and CDR2: LNHDA and SQIVND (reference sequence).